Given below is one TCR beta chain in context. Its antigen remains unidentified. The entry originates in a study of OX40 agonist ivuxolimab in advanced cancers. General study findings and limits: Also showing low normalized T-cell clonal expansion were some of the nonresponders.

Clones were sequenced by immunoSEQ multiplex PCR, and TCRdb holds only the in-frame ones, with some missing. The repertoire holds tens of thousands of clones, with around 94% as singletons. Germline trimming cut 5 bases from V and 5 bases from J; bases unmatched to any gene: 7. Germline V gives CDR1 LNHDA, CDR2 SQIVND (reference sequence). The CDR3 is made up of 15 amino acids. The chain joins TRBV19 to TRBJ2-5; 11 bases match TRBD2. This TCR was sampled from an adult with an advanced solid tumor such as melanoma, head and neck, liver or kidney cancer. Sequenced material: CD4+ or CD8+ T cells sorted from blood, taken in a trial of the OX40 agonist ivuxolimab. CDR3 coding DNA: TGTGCCAGTAGTGTACTAGCGGGAGTAGCGGAGACCCAGTACTTC. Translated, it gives CASSVLAGVAETQYF. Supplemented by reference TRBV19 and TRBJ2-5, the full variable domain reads DGGITQSPKYLFRKEGQNVTLSCEQNLNHDAMYWYRQDPGQGLRLIYYSQIVNDFQKGDIAEGYSVSREKKESFPLTVTSAQKNPTAFYLCASSVLAGVAETQYFGPGTRLLVL.